The T cell receptor beta chain described here comes from a study of OX40 agonist ivuxolimab in advanced cancers. Whole-study context: Patients received ivuxolimab, an intravenous treatment, every 2 weeks at 0.01 to 10 mg/kg. Participants averaged approximately 61 years of age (range roughly 20 to 90) and were around 83% male.

Produced via immunoSEQ multiplex PCR; TCRdb's table is partial and in-frame only. The repertoire holds roughly 100,000 clones, with more than 75% as singletons. Germline CDR1 reads SGDLS; CDR2 reads YYNGEE. The CDR3 sequence is 14 residues long. The germline V and J ends were trimmed by 4 bases and 9 bases, with 17 bases remaining between them. The specimen comprised CD4+ or CD8+ T cells sorted from blood, sampled in a trial of the OX40 agonist ivuxolimab. V gene TRBV9 combines with J gene TRBJ2-1, with D possibly being TRBD1 (8 bases). This sequence was found in an adult with an advanced solid tumor such as melanoma, head and neck, liver or kidney cancer. In DNA form, the CDR3 reads TGTGCCAGCAGCCTCAGGGGGCGGGAGAGTGAGCAGTTCTTC. Protein product: CASSLRGRESEQFF.